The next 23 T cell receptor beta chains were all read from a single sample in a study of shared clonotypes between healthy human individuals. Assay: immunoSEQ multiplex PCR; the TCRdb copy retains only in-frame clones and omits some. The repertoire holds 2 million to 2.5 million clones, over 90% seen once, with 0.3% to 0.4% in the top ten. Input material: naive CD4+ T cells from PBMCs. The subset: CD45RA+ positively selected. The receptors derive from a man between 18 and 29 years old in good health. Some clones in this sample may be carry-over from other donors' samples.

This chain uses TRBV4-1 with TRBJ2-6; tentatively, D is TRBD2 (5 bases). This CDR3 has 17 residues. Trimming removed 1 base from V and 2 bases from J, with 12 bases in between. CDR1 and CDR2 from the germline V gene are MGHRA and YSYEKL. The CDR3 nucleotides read TGCGCCAGCAGCCAAGCGCCTAGCCGCACTGGGGCCAACGTCCTGACTTTC. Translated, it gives CASSQAPSRTGANVLTF.

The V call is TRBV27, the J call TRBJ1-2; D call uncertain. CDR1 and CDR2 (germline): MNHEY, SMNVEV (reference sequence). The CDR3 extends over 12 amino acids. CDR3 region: CAHGRWNYGYTF. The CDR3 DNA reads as TGTGCTCACGGGAGGTGGAACTATGGCTACACCTTC.

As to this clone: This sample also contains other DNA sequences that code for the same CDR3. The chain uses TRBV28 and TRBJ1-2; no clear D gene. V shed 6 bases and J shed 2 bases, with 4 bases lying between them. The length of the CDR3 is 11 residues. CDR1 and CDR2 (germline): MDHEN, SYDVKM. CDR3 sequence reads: CASRRNYGYTF. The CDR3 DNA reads TGTGCCAGCAGGCGGAACTATGGCTACACCTTC.

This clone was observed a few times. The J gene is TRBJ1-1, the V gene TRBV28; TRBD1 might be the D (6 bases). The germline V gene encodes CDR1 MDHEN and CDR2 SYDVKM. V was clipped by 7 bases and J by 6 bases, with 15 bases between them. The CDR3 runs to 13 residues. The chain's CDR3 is CASTYGGASEAFF. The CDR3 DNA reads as TGTGCCAGCACGTACGGGGGGGCGTCTGAAGCTTTCTTT.

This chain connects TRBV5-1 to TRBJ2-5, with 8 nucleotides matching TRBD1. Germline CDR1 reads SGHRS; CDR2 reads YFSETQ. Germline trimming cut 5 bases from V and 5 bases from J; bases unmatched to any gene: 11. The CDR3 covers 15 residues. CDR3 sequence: CASSQGASGGETQYF. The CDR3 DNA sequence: TGCGCCAGCAGTCAGGGGGCATCGGGTGGGGAGACCCAGTACTTC.

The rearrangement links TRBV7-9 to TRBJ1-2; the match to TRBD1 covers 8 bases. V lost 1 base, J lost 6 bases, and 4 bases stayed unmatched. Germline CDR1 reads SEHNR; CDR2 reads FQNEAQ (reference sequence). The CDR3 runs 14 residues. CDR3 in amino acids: CASSLGQGFDGYTF. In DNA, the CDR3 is TGTGCCAGCAGCTTAGGACAGGGGTTCGATGGCTACACCTTC. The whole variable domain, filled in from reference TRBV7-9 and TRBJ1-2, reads DTGVSQNPRHKITKRGQNVTFRCDPISEHNRLYWYRQTLGQGPEFLTYFQNEAQLEKSRLLSDRFSAERPKGSFSTLEIQRTEQGDSAMYLCASSLGQGFDGYTFGSGTRLTVV.

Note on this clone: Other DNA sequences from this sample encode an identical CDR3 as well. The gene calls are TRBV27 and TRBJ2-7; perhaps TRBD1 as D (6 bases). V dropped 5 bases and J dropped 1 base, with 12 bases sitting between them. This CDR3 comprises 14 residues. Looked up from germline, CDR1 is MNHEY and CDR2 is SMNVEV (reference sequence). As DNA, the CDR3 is TGTGCCAGCAGTCTCCAGGGGTTTTCCTACGAGCAGTACTTC. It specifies CASSLQGFSYEQYF.

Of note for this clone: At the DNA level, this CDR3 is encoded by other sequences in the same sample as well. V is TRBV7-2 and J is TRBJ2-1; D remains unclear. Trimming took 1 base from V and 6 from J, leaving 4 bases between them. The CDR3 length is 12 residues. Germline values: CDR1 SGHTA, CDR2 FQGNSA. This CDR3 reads CASSLVSNEQFF. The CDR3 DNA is TGTGCCAGCAGCTTAGTAAGCAATGAGCAGTTCTTC.

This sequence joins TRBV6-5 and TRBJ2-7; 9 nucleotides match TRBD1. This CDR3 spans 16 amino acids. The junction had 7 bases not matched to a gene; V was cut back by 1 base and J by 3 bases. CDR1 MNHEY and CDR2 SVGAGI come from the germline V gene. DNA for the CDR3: TGTGCCAGCAGTTACTACTCCGTGGGACAGGGCTACGAGCAGTACTTC. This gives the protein CASSYYSVGQGYEQYF.

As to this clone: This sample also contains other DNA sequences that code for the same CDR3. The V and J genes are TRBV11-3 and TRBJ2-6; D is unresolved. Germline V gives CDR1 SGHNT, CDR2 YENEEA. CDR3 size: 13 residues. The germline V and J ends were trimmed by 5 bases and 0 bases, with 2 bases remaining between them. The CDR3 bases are TGTGCCAGCAGCCCCTCTGGGGCCAACGTCCTGACTTTC. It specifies CASSPSGANVLTF.

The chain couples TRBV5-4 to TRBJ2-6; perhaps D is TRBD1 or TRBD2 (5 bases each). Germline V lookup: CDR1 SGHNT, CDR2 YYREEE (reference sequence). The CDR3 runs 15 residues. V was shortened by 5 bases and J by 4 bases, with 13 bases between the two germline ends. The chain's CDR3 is CASSWDRLGANVLTF. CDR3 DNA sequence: TGTGCCAGCAGTTGGGACCGGTTGGGGGCCAACGTCCTGACTTTC.

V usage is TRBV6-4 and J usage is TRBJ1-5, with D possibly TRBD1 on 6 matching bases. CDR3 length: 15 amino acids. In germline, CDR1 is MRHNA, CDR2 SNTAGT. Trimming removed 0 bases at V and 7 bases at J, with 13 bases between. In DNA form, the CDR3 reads TGTGCCAGCAGTGACTCAGCAGGGAGGGGGCAGCCCCAGCATTTT. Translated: CASSDSAGRGQPQHF.

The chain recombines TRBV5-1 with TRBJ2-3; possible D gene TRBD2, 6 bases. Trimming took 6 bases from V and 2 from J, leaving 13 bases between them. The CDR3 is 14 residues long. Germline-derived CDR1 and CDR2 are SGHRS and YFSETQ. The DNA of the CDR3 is TGCGCCAGCACCATTAGCGGTTACACAGATACGCAGTATTTT. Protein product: CASTISGYTDTQYF.

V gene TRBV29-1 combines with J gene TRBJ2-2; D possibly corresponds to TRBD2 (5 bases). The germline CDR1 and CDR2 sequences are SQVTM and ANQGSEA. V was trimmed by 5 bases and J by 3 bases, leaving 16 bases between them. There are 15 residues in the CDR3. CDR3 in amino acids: CSVYEGRAYTGELFF. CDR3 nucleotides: TGCAGCGTTTATGAAGGGCGGGCTTACACCGGGGAGCTGTTTTTT.

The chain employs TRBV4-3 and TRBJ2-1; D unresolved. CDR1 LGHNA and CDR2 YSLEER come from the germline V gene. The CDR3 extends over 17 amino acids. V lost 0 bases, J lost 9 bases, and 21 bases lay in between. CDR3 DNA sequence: TGCGCCAGCAGCCAAGAGTCGGATTGGTATTTTGGTGGTGAGCAGTTCTTC. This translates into CASSQESDWYFGGEQFF.

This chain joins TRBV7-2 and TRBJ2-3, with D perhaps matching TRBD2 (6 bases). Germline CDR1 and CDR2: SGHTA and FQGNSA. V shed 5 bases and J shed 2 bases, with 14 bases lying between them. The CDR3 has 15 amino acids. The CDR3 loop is CASSLMGGPTDTQYF. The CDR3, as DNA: TGTGCCAGCAGCCTCATGGGGGGTCCCACAGATACGCAGTATTTT.

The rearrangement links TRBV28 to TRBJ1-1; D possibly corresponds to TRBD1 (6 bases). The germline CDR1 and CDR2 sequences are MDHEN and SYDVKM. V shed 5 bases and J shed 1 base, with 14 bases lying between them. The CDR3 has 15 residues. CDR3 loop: CASSAGGSPNTEAFF. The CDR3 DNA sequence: TGTGCCAGCAGTGCCGGGGGCAGCCCGAACACTGAAGCTTTCTTT.

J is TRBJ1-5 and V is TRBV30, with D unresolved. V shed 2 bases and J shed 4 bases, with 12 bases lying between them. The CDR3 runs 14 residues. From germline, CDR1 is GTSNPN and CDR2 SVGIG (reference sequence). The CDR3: CAWSYIRMNQPQHF. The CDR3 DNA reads TGTGCCTGGAGTTATATCCGGATGAATCAGCCCCAGCATTTT. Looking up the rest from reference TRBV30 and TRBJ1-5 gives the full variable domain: SQTIHQWPATLVQPVGSPLSLECTVEGTSNPNLYWYRQAAGRGLQLLFYSVGIGQISSEVPQNLSASRPQDRQFILSSKKLLLSDSGFYLCAWSYIRMNQPQHFGDGTRLSIL.

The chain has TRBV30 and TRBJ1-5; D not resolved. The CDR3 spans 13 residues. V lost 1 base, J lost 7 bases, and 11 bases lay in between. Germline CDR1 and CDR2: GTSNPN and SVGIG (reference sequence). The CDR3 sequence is CAWSGPFGQPQHF. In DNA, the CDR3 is TGTGCCTGGAGTGGGCCCTTTGGGCAGCCCCAGCATTTT.

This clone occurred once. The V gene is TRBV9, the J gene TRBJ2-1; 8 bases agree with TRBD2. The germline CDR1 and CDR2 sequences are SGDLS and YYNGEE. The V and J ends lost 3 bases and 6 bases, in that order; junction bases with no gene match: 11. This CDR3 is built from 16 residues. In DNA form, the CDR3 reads TGTGCCAGCAGCGCGTCCGAGGGACTAGTTTCCAATGAGCAGTTCTTC. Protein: CASSASEGLVSNEQFF. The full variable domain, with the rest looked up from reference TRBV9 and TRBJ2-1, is DSGVTQTPKHLITATGQRVTLRCSPRSGDLSVYWYQQSLDQGLQFLIQYYNGEERAKGNILERFSAQQFPDLHSELNLSSLELGDSALYFCASSASEGLVSNEQFFGPGTRLTVL.

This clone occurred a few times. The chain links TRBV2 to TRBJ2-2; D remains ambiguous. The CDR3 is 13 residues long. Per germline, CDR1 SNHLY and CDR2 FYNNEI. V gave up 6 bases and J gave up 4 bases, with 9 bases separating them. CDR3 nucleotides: TGTGCCAGCAGACTTGACATCACCGGGGAGCTGTTTTTT. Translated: CASRLDITGELFF. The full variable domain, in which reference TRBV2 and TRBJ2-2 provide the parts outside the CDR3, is EPEVTQTPSHQVTQMGQEVILRCVPISNHLYFYWYRQILGQKVEFLVSFYNNEISEKSEIFDDQFSVERPDGSNFTLKIRSTKLEDSAMYFCASRLDITGELFFGEGSRLTVL.

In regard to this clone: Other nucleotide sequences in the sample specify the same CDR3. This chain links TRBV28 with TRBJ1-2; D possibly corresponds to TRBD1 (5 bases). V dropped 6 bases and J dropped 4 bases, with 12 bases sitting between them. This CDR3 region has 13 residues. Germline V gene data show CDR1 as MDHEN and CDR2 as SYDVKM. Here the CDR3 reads CASSWGDGYGYTF. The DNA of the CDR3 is TGTGCCAGCAGCTGGGGGGACGGCTATGGCTACACCTTC.

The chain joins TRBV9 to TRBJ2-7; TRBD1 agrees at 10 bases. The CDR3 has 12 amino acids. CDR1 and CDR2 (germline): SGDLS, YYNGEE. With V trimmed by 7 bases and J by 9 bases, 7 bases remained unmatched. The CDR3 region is CASGGQGLGQYF. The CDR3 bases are TGTGCCAGCGGGGGACAGGGGCTGGGGCAGTACTTC. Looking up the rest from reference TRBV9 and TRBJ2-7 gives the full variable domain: DSGVTQTPKHLITATGQRVTLRCSPRSGDLSVYWYQQSLDQGLQFLIQYYNGEERAKGNILERFSAQQFPDLHSELNLSSLELGDSALYFCASGGQGLGQYFGPGTRLTVT.